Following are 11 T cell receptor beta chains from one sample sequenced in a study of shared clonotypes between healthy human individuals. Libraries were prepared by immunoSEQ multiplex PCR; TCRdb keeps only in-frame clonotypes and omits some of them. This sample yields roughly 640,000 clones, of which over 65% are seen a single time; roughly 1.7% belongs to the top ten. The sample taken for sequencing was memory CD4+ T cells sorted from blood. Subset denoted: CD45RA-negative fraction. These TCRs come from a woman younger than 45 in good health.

The CDR3 here is CASSLLSTGQIYEQYF. The CDR3 DNA is TGCGCCAGCAGCCTCTTGTCGACAGGACAAATCTACGAGCAGTACTTC. This chain connects TRBV4-1 to TRBJ2-7, with D possibly being TRBD1 (6 bases). Germline CDR1 and CDR2: MGHRA and YSYEKL. The CDR3 runs 16 residues. With 4 bases removed from V and 3 bases from J, the gap between germline ends came to 19 bases.

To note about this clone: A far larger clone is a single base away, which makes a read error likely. Here the CDR3 DNA reads TGCGCCAGCATTGTAGACCTTAACTATGGCTACACCTTC. Protein: CASIVDLNYGYTF. The J gene is TRBJ1-2, the V gene TRBV10-3; D gene unclear. The CDR3 contains 13 residues. Per germline, CDR1 ENHRY and CDR2 SYGVKD.

The CDR3 region is CASSPTSRVPQYF. The DNA of the CDR3 is TGCGCCAGCAGCCCCACATCTAGGGTGCCGCAGTATTTT. The chain links TRBV5-1 to TRBJ2-3, with D hard to call. V lost 4 bases and J 10 bases, leaving 16 bases between the germline ends. The CDR3 length is 13 residues. Looked up from germline, CDR1 is SGHRS and CDR2 is YFSETQ.

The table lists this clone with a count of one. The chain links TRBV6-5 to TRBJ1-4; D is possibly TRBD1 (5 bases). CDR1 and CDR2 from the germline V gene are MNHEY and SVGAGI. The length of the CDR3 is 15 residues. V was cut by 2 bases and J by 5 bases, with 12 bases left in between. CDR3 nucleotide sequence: TGTGCCAGCAGTTACGGACCGGGGCTGAATGAAAAACTGTTTTTT. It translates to CASSYGPGLNEKLFF.

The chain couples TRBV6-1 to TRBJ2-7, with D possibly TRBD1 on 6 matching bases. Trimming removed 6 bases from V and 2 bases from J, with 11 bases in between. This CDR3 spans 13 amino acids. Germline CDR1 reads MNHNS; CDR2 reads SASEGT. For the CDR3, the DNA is TGTGCCAGCAGAGGACAGAGTCCCTACGAGCAGTACTTC. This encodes CASRGQSPYEQYF.

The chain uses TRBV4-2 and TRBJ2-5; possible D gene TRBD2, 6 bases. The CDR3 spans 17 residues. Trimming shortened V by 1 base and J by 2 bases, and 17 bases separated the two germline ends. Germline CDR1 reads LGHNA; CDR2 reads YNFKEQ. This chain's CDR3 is CASSQGRGWEAQETQYF. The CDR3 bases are TGTGCCAGCAGCCAAGGGCGTGGATGGGAGGCGCAAGAGACCCAGTACTTC.

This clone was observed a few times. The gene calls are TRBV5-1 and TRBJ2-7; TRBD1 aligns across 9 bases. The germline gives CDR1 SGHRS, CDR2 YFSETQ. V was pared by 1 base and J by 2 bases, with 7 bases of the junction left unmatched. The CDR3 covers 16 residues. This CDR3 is CASSLSYGDRAYEQYF. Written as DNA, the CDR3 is TGCGCCAGCAGCTTGTCTTACGGGGACAGGGCCTACGAGCAGTACTTC.

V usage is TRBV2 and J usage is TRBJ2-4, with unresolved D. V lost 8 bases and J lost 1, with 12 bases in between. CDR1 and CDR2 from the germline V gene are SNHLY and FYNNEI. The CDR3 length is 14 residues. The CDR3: CASASDSAKNIQYF. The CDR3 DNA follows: TGTGCCAGCGCCTCAGATAGCGCCAAAAACATTCAGTACTTC.

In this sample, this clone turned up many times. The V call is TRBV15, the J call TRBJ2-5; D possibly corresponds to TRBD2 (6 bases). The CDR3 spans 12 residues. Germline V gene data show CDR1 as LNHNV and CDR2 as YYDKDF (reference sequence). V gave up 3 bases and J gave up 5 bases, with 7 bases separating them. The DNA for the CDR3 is TGTGCCACCAGCAGGGCGGGGGAGACCCAGTACTTC. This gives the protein CATSRAGETQYF.

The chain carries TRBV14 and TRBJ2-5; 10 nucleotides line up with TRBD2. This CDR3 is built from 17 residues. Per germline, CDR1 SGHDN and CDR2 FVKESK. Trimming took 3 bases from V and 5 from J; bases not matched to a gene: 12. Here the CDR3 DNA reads TGTGCCAGCAGCCAGAACATCGGGACTAGCGCCAGGGAGACCCAGTACTTC. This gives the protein CASSQNIGTSARETQYF.

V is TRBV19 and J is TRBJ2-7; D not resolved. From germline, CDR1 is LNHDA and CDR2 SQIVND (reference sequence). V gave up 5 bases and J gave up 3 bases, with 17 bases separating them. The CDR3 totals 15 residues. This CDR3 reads CASSPPGGFLYEQYF. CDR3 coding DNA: TGTGCCAGTAGTCCCCCGGGCGGCTTCCTCTACGAGCAGTACTTC.